The clone carrying this TCR beta chain was observed once. This entry belongs to a study of CD8 T cells in Susac syndrome. The RNA input was about 0.45 to 1 ug, and it was reverse transcribed with random hexamers. TCRdb called the immunoSEQ multiplex PCR reads again in MiXCR, with one record for every CDR3 protein. The sample yields under 200,000 distinct CDR3 sequences, 85% to 95% seen once. As judged by recently defined diagnostic criteria, patients with Susac syndrome had definite or probable disease. Negative isolation yielded CD4+ and CD8+ T cells, and FACS enriched TEMRA cells. From germline, CDR1 is SGHKS and CDR2 YYEKEE (reference sequence). The CDR3 loop spans 14 amino acids. V was trimmed by 4 bases and J by 4 bases, leaving 13 bases between them.

Sequenced sample: CD8+ T cells from PBMCs. The V and J genes are TRBV5-5 and TRBJ2-3, with no clear D. This clonotype was obtained from a human donor with Susac syndrome. CDR3: CASSGEFEADTQYF. The CDR3 coding sequence is TGTGCCAGCAGCGGGGAATTCGAGGCAGATACGCAGTATTTT. Full variable domain (outside the CDR3, taken from reference TRBV5-5 and TRBJ2-3): DAGVTQSPTHLIKTRGQQVTLRCSPISGHKSVSWYQQVLGQGPQFIFQYYEKEERGRGNFPDRFSARQFPNYSSELNVNALLLGDSALYLCASSGEFEADTQYFGPGTRLTVL.